This T cell receptor (beta chain) was profiled in a study of Ad26.COV2.S vaccination and SARS-CoV-2 variants. On the study more broadly: Ad26.COV2.S, an intramuscular injection, was given once or twice 56 days apart.

The table came from immunoSEQ multiplex PCR; TCRdb's copy has only in-frame clones and leaves some out. This table has about 390,000 clones, about 88% appearing once. V was trimmed by 5 bases and J by 6 bases, leaving 22 bases between them. From germline, CDR1 is MNHNY and CDR2 SVGAGI (reference sequence). CDR3 length: 16 amino acids. In the case of this clone: The antigen is unknown.

Study-level findings and limits: Whether participants received vaccine or placebo, their non-spike TCR breadth was similar.

Treatment of the sample: roughly 18 received Ad26.COV2.S at low or high dose, single or two shots; 5 received placebo; per-sample allocation not given. After the first vaccine or placebo injection, samples were drawn on day 63. This receptor was taken from a person between 18 and 65 years old who received the Ad26.COV2.S COVID-19 vaccine or a placebo. The specimen was peripheral blood, collected in a trial of Ad26.COV2.S vaccine versus placebo. The chain carries TRBV6-6 and TRBJ1-2; no firm D call. The CDR3 nucleotides are TGTGCCAGCAGTCGCCGGGCCCCAGAGTCCTCAGATGGCTACACCTTC. Protein: CASSRRAPESSDGYTF.